This T cell receptor beta chain was sequenced for a study of CD8 T cells in Susac syndrome. With random hexamers, reverse transcription was performed on roughly 0.5 to 1 ug of RNA. TCRdb ran MiXCR on the immunoSEQ multiplex PCR reads and lists one entry per CDR3 protein. Counted here are 170,000 or so distinct CDR3 sequences, approximately 94% occurring once; the ten biggest clones make up approximately 0.12%. This receptor was obtained from a human donor with Susac syndrome. The material sequenced was CD4+ T cells from PBMCs.

CDR3 amino acids: CASSSTGTSKGGETQYF. The CDR3 nucleotides read TGTGCCAGCAGCTCAACCGGGACTAGCAAGGGGGGAGAGACCCAGTACTTC. The gene calls are TRBV12-3 or TRBV12-4 and TRBJ2-5, with 9 bases aligning to TRBD2. The CDR3 is made up of 17 amino acids. Unmatched junction bases numbered 15, after V lost 6 bases and J lost 4 bases.